A single sample is the source of the 6 T cell receptor beta chains below, sequenced in a study of blood T cells in healthy people across ages. Then a second PCR, running roughly 7 to 11 cycles, was carried out with a sample-barcoded 5' primer and a J-beta primer mix. In TCRdb, the 5' RACE reads were re-called with MiXCR into one record per CDR3 protein. The sample yields over 500,000 distinct CDR3 sequences, 45% to 60% seen once. Sequencing was carried out using blood. The origin of the receptors is a woman over 75 in good health.

Ten or more counts support this clonotype. V is TRBV7-3 and J is TRBJ2-7; D possibly corresponds to TRBD1 (5 bases). The CDR3 is 15 amino acids. The germline V gene encodes CDR1 SGHTA and CDR2 FQGTGA. V lost 3 bases and J 3 bases, leaving 15 bases between the germline ends. The CDR3 DNA reads TGTGCCAGCAGCTTTGGCAGGGATTGGGTCTACGAGCAGTACTTC. This codes for CASSFGRDWVYEQYF.

The V gene is TRBV6-2 or TRBV6-3, the J gene TRBJ2-7; D is perhaps TRBD2 (6 bases). The CDR3 runs 17 residues. Germline CDR1 is MNHEY and CDR2 is SVGEGT. Trimming stripped 2 bases from V and 2 bases from J, with 19 bases between. The CDR3 bases are TGTGCCAGCAGTTACACGCTCCGGGACTTTAACACCTACGAGCAGTACTTC. Amino acid sequence: CASSYTLRDFNTYEQYF.

The rearrangement links TRBV12-3 or TRBV12-4 to TRBJ2-1; possible D gene TRBD2, 6 bases. The closer fit of TRBJ2-7 to the DNA end suggests the J call may be wrong. The CDR3 extends over 14 amino acids. For the CDR3, the DNA is TGTGCCAGCAGTCCAACTAGCTCCTACAATGAGCAGTACTTC. Its protein product is CASSPTSSYNEQYF.

Of note for this clonotype: This could be a read error, since a much larger clone is one nucleotide away. The chain combines TRBV3-1 with TRBJ2-5, with D possibly TRBD1 on 6 matching bases. The J call may not be correct, given that the DNA end is closer to TRBJ2-7. CDR1 is LGHDT, CDR2 YNNKEL, per germline (reference sequence). This CDR3 has 13 residues. CDR3 amino acids: CASSVRTAYEQYF. CDR3 DNA: TGTGCCAGCAGCGTCCGGACAGCGTACGAGCAGTACTTC.

This clonotype was observed many times. This chain links TRBV5-1 with TRBJ2-5; 8 bases line up with TRBD2. CDR1 SGHRS and CDR2 YFSETQ come from the germline V gene. V trimming: 7 bases; J trimming: 3 bases; junction bases outside the gene matches: 8. The CDR3 is 14 residues long. The DNA of the CDR3 is TGCGCCAGCTGCAAGACTAGCGCCGAAGAGACCCAGTACTTC. Encoded protein: CASCKTSAEETQYF. Supplemented by reference TRBV5-1 and TRBJ2-5, the full variable domain reads KAGVTQTPRYLIKTRGQQVTLSCSPISGHRSVSWYQQTPGQGLQFLFEYFSETQRNKGNFPGRFSGRQFSNSRSEMNVSTLELGDSALYLCASCKTSAEETQYFGPGTRLLVL.

The CDR3 DNA sequence: TGTGCCACCAGCAGAGGGGAGGGTTGGGGCACTGAAGCTTTCTTT. It translates to CATSRGEGWGTEAFF. The chain combines TRBV15 with TRBJ1-1; D ambiguous. The CDR3 is 15 amino acids. The germline CDR1 and CDR2 sequences are LNHNV and YYDKDF (reference sequence). Trimming removed 1 base from V and 4 bases from J, with 13 bases in between.